This TCR beta chain was sequenced in a study of blood T cells in healthy people across ages. Study-level points and caveats: Measured against age, TCR beta diversity per million T cells decreased in a roughly linear manner. One million T cells yielded diversity estimates that were considered underestimates. It was the long-lived donors that had more naive CD4+ cells and higher diversity than aged donors.

On this clonotype: Its antigen is not identified.

Primers used in a second PCR of about 7 to 12 cycles were a sample-barcoded 5' primer and a J-beta primer mix. Each of the samples gave a minimum of 2.5 million paired-end reads that contained CDR3. TCRdb passed the 5' RACE reads through MiXCR, listing each CDR3 protein once. Among just over 800,000 distinct CDR3 sequences listed, about 62% were seen once. The sequence came from a man aged 30 to 45 in good health. The sequenced sample was blood.

The CDR3 spells CAISEGLADYEQYF. The DNA of the CDR3 is TGTGCCATCAGTGAGGGACTAGCGGATTACGAGCAGTACTTC. This chain joins TRBV10-3 and TRBJ2-7, with 10 nucleotides matching TRBD2. V was pared by 2 bases and J by 4 bases, with 2 bases of the junction left unmatched. CDR3 length: 14 amino acids. Germline CDR1 is ENHRY and CDR2 is SYGVKD.